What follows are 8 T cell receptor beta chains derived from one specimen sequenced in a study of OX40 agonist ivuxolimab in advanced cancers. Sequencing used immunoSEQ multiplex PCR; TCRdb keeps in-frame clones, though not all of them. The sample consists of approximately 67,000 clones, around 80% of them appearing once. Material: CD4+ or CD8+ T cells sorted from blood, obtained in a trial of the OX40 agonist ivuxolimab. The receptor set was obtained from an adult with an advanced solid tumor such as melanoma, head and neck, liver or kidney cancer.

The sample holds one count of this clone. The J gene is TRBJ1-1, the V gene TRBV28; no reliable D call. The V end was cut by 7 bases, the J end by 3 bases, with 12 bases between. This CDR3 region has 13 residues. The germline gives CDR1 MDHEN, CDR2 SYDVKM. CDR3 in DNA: TGTGCCAGCAACCCTGGCCCGGACACTGAAGCTTTCTTT. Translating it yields CASNPGPDTEAFF.

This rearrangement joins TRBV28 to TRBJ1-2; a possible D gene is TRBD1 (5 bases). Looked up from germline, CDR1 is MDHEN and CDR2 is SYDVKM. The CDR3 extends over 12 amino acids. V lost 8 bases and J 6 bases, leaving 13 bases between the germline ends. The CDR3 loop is CASREGQDGYTF. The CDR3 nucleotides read TGTGCCAGCCGCGAGGGGCAGGATGGCTACACCTTC.

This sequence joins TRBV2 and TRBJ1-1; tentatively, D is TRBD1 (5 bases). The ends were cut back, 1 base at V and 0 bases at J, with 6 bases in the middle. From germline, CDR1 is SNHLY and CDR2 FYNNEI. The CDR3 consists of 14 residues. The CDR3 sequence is CASSEDRLNTEAFF. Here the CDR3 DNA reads TGTGCCAGCAGTGAAGACAGGCTGAACACTGAAGCTTTCTTT.

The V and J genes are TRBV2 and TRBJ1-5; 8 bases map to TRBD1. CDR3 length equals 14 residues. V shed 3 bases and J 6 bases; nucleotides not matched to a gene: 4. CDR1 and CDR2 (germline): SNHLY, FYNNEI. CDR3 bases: TGTGCCAGCAGTGACAAGACAGGGGTTCAGCCCCAGCATTTT. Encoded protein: CASSDKTGVQPQHF.

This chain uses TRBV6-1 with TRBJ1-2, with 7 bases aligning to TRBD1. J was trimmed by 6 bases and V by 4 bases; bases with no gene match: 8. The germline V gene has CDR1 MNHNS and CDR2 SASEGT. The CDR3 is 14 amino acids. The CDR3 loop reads CASSGGGGSDGYTF. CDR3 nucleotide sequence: TGTGCCAGCAGTGGGGGAGGGGGCTCAGATGGCTACACCTTC.

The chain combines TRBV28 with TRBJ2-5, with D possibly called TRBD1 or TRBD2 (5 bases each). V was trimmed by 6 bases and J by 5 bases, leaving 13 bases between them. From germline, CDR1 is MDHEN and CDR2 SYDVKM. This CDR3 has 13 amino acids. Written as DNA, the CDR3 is TGTGCCAGCAGAACGGGGCTTTGGGAGACCCAGTACTTC. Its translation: CASRTGLWETQYF. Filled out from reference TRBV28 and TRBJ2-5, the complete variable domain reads DVKVTQSSRYLVKRTGEKVFLECVQDMDHENMFWYRQDPGLGLRLIYFSYDVKMKEKGDIPEGYSVSREKKERFSLILESASTNQTSMYLCASRTGLWETQYFGPGTRLLVL.

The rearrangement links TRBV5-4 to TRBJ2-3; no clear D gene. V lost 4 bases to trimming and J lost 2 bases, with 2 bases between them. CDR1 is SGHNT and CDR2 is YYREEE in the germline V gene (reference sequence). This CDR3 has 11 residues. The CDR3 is CASSLTDTQYF. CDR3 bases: TGTGCCAGCAGCCTCACAGATACGCAGTATTTT.

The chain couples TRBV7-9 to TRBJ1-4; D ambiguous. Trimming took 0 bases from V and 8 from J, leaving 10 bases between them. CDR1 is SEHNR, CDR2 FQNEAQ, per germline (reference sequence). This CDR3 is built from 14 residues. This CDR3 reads CASSLAPEPEKLFF. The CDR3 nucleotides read TGTGCCAGCAGCTTAGCACCCGAACCAGAAAAACTGTTTTTT.